This T cell receptor beta chain was sequenced for a study of T cell changes during pregnancy in multiple sclerosis. Unmatched junction bases numbered 6, after V lost 2 bases and J lost 3 bases. Germline V gives CDR1 MGHRA, CDR2 YSYEKL. The CDR3 consists of 17 residues. The protocol was immunoSEQ multiplex PCR, while the TCRdb copy is restricted to in-frame clones and leaves out a portion. The sample holds just over 90,000 clones, 91% seen once. The clonotype originates from a female donor in good health, enrolled as a control in a pregnancy study. This chain joins TRBV4-1 and TRBJ2-2, with 10 bases fitting TRBD1. The source was peripheral blood, collected after pregnancy. CDR3 protein: CASSQSTGGKDTGELFF. The DNA of the CDR3 is TGCGCCAGCAGCCAATCGACAGGGGGCAAAGACACCGGGGAGCTGTTTTTT.